This TCR beta chain was identified during a study of CD8 T cells in Susac syndrome. Study summary: Patients with Susac syndrome who were sequenced included more than 5 with active disease and fewer than ten in remission. Patients with Susac syndrome were therapy-naive, treated with corticosteroids, or treated with intravenous immunoglobulin alone when blood was collected.

Negative isolation yielded CD4+ and CD8+ T cells, and FACS enriched TEMRA cells. Comment on this clonotype: The antigen is undetermined.

The study, taken as a whole, reports: Clonal expansion was not seen in any Susac syndrome CD4+ T cell repertoire.

CDR1 and CDR2 from the germline V gene are KGHSH and LQKENI. The CDR3 runs 16 residues. The V end was cut by 3 bases, the J end by 4 bases, with 18 bases between. RNA totalling roughly 0.5 to 1 ug underwent reverse transcription with random hexamers. TCRdb redid the calling of the immunoSEQ multiplex PCR reads with MiXCR, one entry per CDR3 protein. Seen here are hundreds of thousands of distinct CDR3 sequences, about 94% observed once, and the top ten hold about 0.14%. The source material was CD4+ T cells from PBMCs. The receptor comes from a human donor with Susac syndrome. This chain links TRBV18 with TRBJ1-1; tentative D call: TRBD1 (6 bases). CDR3: CASSPGQGIGGTEAFF. Written as DNA, the CDR3 is TGTGCCAGCTCACCGGGACAAGGAATAGGGGGCACTGAAGCTTTCTTT.